This T cell receptor (beta chain) was identified during a study of T cell responses to AZD1222 COVID-19 vaccine. Study details: Doses given second, at about 4 or about 12 weeks, were pooled.

Trimming pared 0 bases from V and 3 bases from J, leaving 17 bases between. The V gene's germline CDR1 is GTSNPN and CDR2 SVGIG (reference sequence). This CDR3 comprises 17 residues. TCRdb's table, derived via immunoSEQ multiplex PCR, lists solely in-frame clones and lacks some. The repertoire holds approximately 170,000 clones, with around 93% as singletons. This sequence joins TRBV30 and TRBJ1-4, with D uncertain. This TCR came from an adult in good health. Sequenced here: peripheral blood, sampled on day 0 of AZD1222 vaccination. CDR3 in amino acids: CAWSVLPVETANEKLFF. The CDR3 DNA reads TGTGCCTGGAGTGTACTACCGGTCGAGACGGCTAATGAAAAACTGTTTTTT.